These 10 T cell receptor beta chains originate from one sample sequenced in a study of T cells in Graves' hyperthyroidism and ophthalmopathy. RNA transcripts were the template for amplifying TCR beta CDR3 regions. A first-round RT-PCR of the TCR CDR3 used the HTBI primer set. From the multiplex PCR reads, TCRdb called clonotypes with MiXCR, one entry per CDR3 protein. Among about 590,000 distinct CDR3 sequences, around 16% were seen once, and the ten largest hold approximately 7%. The specimen was blood. These receptors were collected from a woman aged 30 to 39 with Graves' hyperthyroidism.

The V gene is TRBV20-1, the J gene TRBJ1-5; D not certain. CDR3 length: 13 residues. Germline V gene data show CDR1 as DFQATT and CDR2 as SNEGSKA (reference sequence). The V and J ends lost 5 bases and 0 bases respectively, with 8 bases between them. The chain's CDR3 is CSARDYSNQPQHF. The CDR3 DNA sequence: TGCAGTGCTCGCGATTATAGCAATCAGCCCCAGCATTTT.

This clonotype was picked up many times. The chain carries TRBV27 and TRBJ2-7, with TRBD1 as a possible D gene (6 bases). The CDR3 totals 16 residues. V was trimmed by 3 bases and J by 2 bases, leaving 17 bases between them. The germline V gene has CDR1 MNHEY and CDR2 SMNVEV (reference sequence). In DNA, the CDR3 is TGTGCCAGCAGTTTCTCCGGGGTTGGACAGCCCTACGAGCAGTACTTC. It is translated as CASSFSGVGQPYEQYF.

This clonotype was recorded at least ten times. This chain joins TRBV6-1 and TRBJ2-7; 10 bases map to TRBD2. With 5 bases clipped from V and 3 bases from J, the junction kept 7 bases outside the gene matches. The CDR3 loop spans 15 amino acids. The germline gives CDR1 MNHNS, CDR2 SASEGT. Here the CDR3 reads CASSYQAGGSYEQYF. The CDR3 bases are TGTGCCAGCAGTTATCAAGCGGGAGGGAGCTACGAGCAGTACTTC.

This clonotype was observed many times. The rearrangement joins TRBV27 to TRBJ2-2; D is possibly TRBD2 (5 bases). The CDR3 contains 16 residues. Germline loops: CDR1 MNHEY, CDR2 SMNVEV (reference sequence). V was cut by 2 bases and J by 0 bases, with 10 bases left in between. The CDR3 loop is CASSLNAGTNTGELFF. DNA for the CDR3: TGTGCCAGCAGTTTAAACGCCGGGACGAACACCGGGGAGCTGTTTTTT.

This clonotype occurred many times. The chain employs TRBV18 and TRBJ1-1; no firm D call. The CDR3 has 16 residues. Germline V CDR1 and CDR2: KGHSH, LQKENI. The V end lost 2 bases, the J end lost 0 bases, and 13 bases lay between the germline ends. CDR3 in DNA: TGTGCCAGCTCACCAGTCAGAGGTCAGATGAACACTGAAGCTTTCTTT. Translated: CASSPVRGQMNTEAFF.

This clonotype was seen more than once but under ten times. The chain joins TRBV7-9 to TRBJ2-5, with a weak D call TRBD2 (5 bases). This CDR3 contains 12 residues. Germline CDR1 and CDR2: SEHNR and FQNEAQ (reference sequence). CDR3 sequence (DNA): TGTGCAGGGCGGGCTAGCCAAGAGACCCAGTACTTC. Translated, it gives CAGRASQETQYF.

This clonotype was recorded a few times. This chain connects TRBV19 to TRBJ2-7; D possibly corresponds to TRBD1 (6 bases). V shed 5 bases and J shed 4 bases, with 15 bases lying between them. The CDR3 runs 14 residues. Germline-derived CDR1 and CDR2 are LNHDA and SQIVND (reference sequence). DNA of the CDR3: TGTGCCAGTAGTGCAACAGGGTCAAGGTACGAGCAGTACTTC. Encoded protein: CASSATGSRYEQYF.

The V and J genes are TRBV7-9 and TRBJ2-1; 9 bases map to TRBD1. The CDR3 runs to 15 residues. V trimming: 6 bases; J trimming: 2 bases; junction bases outside the gene matches: 5. The germline CDR1 and CDR2 sequences are SEHNR and FQNEAQ (reference sequence). The DNA of the CDR3 is TGTGCCAGCAGTGCTAGACAGGGGGCCTACAATGAGCAGTTCTTC. It codes for CASSARQGAYNEQFF.

This clonotype was counted many times. The chain couples TRBV20-1 to TRBJ2-7; D is possibly TRBD1 (5 bases). The CDR3 sequence is 11 residues long. Trimming cost V 3 bases and J 6 bases, with 9 bases left between them. In germline, CDR1 is DFQATT, CDR2 SNEGSKA (reference sequence). DNA for the CDR3: TGCAGTGCTAGTAGGGGAACCGAGCAGTACTTC. Its protein product is CSASRGTEQYF.

V usage is TRBV9 and J usage is TRBJ2-7; D unresolved. The germline V gene has CDR1 SGDLS and CDR2 YYNGEE. The CDR3 contains 13 residues. Trimming removed 1 base at V and 6 bases at J, with 11 bases between. CDR3 sequence: CASSVSLSGEQYF. Written as DNA, the CDR3 is TGTGCCAGCAGCGTAAGTCTGTCGGGCGAGCAGTACTTC.